The 10 T cell receptor beta chains below come from one sample, sequenced in a study of response to subunit inactivated influenza vaccine (dated by TCRdb to the late 2010s). Preparation of the library involved RT-PCR. The sequencing machine was an Illumina HiSeq 2500. The public reads were quality trimmed at Q25 with fastp and then assembled into clones with MiXCR by TCRdb, keeping productive beta chains. Each entry merges the rows of one CDR3 protein and shows their most common DNA and genes. Within this sample are 530,000 or so distinct CDR3 sequences, with 12% of them counted one time only. The ten largest clones add up to more than 8.5% of the sample. This material consisted of PBMCs from blood, taken on the day of vaccination. The receptors stem from a man aged 45-60 years who received an inactivated influenza vaccine. Donor details come from another sample of the same person, matched by shared clones.

V gene TRBV29-1 combines with J gene TRBJ2-7, with D unresolved. The V end was cut by 4 bases, the J end by 6 bases, with 16 bases between. The CDR3 runs to 13 residues. Germline assignment: CDR1 SQVTM and CDR2 ANQGSEA. This chain's CDR3 is CSVGPGPPTEQYF. CDR3 coding DNA: TGCAGCGTTGGCCCGGGCCCCCCAACCGAGCAGTACTTC.

This clonotype was recorded many times. The rearrangement links TRBV20-1 to TRBJ2-1; tentative D call: TRBD1 (8 bases). V lost 0 bases and J 8 bases, leaving 14 bases between the germline ends. The germline CDR1 and CDR2 sequences are DFQATT and SNEGSKA (reference sequence). This CDR3 contains 14 residues. The CDR3 DNA reads as TGCAGTGCTAGAGATTTTACAGGGGGGGATGAGCAGTTCTTC. This gives the protein CSARDFTGGDEQFF.

A single count supports this clonotype. The junction departs from the called germline gene at one end, perhaps through a read error. The genes are TRBV7-2 and TRBJ1-4; 8 bases match TRBD1. The CDR3 is 13 residues long. Per germline, CDR1 SGHTA and CDR2 FQGNSA. The CDR3 spells CASSNQGAEKLSF. CDR3 nucleotide sequence: TGTGCCAGCAGCAATCAGGGGGCTGAAAAACTGTCTTTT.

As DNA, the CDR3 is TGTGCCAGCAGAATTGGACAGCCCGCGGGGAATTCACCCCTCCACTTT. Its translation is CASRIGQPAGNSPLHF. V and J are TRBV5-5 and TRBJ1-6; D possibly corresponds to TRBD1 (6 bases). Germline V gene sequence: CDR1 SGHKS, CDR2 YYEKEE (reference sequence). V lost 5 bases, J lost 7 bases, and 19 bases lay in between. This CDR3 region has 16 residues.

This clonotype has a count of ten or more. The chain employs TRBV4-3 and TRBJ1-1; D gene unclear. This CDR3 region has 14 residues. V lost 4 bases to trimming and J lost 4 bases, with 13 bases between them. Germline values: CDR1 LGHNA, CDR2 YSLEER. CDR3 DNA: TGCGCCAGCAGCCCGGACCTATTGGGCACTGAAGCTTTCTTT. As protein: CASSPDLLGTEAFF.

This chain links TRBV3-1 with TRBJ2-1; perhaps TRBD1 as D (5 bases). The germline V and J ends were trimmed by 0 bases and 9 bases, with 12 bases remaining between them. There are 14 residues in the CDR3. The V gene's germline CDR1 is LGHDT and CDR2 YNNKEL (reference sequence). CDR3 region: CASSQDPQRGEQFF. Written as DNA, the CDR3 is TGTGCCAGCAGCCAAGATCCCCAAAGGGGTGAGCAGTTCTTC.

This clonotype was seen many times. This chain uses TRBV5-1 with TRBJ2-7, with 8 bases matching TRBD1. After removal of 3 bases from V and 4 bases from J, the junction contained 6 bases not matched to a gene. CDR3 length: 14 amino acids. Germline assignment: CDR1 SGHRS and CDR2 YFSETQ. The CDR3 DNA reads TGCGCCAGCAGCTCGGGACAGGAAGAATACGAGCAGTACTTC. This gives the protein CASSSGQEEYEQYF.

This clonotype appeared many times. V is TRBV2 and J is TRBJ2-1; the D gene is possibly TRBD2 (5 bases). V was cut by 4 bases and J by 7 bases, with 5 bases left in between. CDR3 length: 11 residues. CDR1 and CDR2 from the germline V gene are SNHLY and FYNNEI. CDR3: CASSGLNEQFF. CDR3 nucleotides: TGTGCCAGCAGTGGACTAAATGAGCAGTTCTTC. The complete variable domain, with remaining parts taken from reference TRBV2 and TRBJ2-1, reads EPEVTQTPSHQVTQMGQEVILRCVPISNHLYFYWYRQILGQKVEFLVSFYNNEISEKSEIFDDQFSVERPDGSNFTLKIRSTKLEDSAMYFCASSGLNEQFFGPGTRLTVL.

The chain recombines TRBV28 with TRBJ2-3, with D unclear. The germline CDR1 and CDR2 sequences are MDHEN and SYDVKM. The CDR3 is made up of 15 amino acids. V lost 4 bases and J 2 bases, leaving 13 bases between the germline ends. CDR3 residues: CASSSLSEFTDTQYF. The CDR3 region has the DNA TGTGCCAGCAGTTCTCTAAGCGAGTTCACAGATACGCAGTATTTT.

This clonotype was detected only a few times. The chain is built from TRBV27 and TRBJ2-7; D may be TRBD2 (5 bases). CDR1 is MNHEY and CDR2 is SMNVEV in the germline V gene (reference sequence). The CDR3 loop spans 15 amino acids. Trimming cost V 5 bases and J 2 bases, with 16 bases left between them. The DNA for the CDR3 is TGTGCCAGCAGTCCATATAAGTCGGGAACCTACGAGCAGTACTTC. Its protein product is CASSPYKSGTYEQYF.